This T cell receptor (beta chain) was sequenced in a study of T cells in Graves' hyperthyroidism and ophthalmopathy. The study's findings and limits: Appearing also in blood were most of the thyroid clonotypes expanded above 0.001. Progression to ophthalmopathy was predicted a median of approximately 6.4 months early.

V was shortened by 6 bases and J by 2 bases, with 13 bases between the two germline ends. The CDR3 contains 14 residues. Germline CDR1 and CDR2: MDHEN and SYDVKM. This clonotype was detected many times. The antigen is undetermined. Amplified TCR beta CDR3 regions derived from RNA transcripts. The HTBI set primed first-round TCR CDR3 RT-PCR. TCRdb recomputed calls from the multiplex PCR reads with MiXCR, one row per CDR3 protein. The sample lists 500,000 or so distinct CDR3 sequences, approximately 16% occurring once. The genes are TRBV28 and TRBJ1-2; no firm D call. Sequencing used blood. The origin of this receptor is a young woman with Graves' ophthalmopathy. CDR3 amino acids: CASSDPGSNYGYTF. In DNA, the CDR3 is TGTGCCAGCAGCGACCCCGGGTCAAACTATGGCTACACCTTC.